These T cell receptor beta chains were read from a single sample in a study of blood T cell repertoires in COVID-19. Sequenced by immunoSEQ multiplex PCR; TCRdb stores in-frame clones only, minus some. The sample consists of 270,000 or so clones, around nine tenths of them appearing once. The sample comprised PBMCs or T cells enriched from blood (not recorded which). All receptors derive from a woman under 30 who had recovered from COVID-19. Each CDR3 is given without its conserved first and last residue. Clone size is not always given. Where it is, it says once, few, many or a class for expanded clones.

TRBJ2-1,TRBV7-9,NA,ASSRLAGLMNEQF
TRBJ2-5,TRBV2,NA,ASSELRQAQETQY
TRBJ1-5,TRBV6-5,NA,ASTTGTLSNQPQH
TRBJ1-5,TRBV5-6,NA,ASSLVGAGDQPQH
TRBJ1-1,TRBV7-2,NA,ASNLSGGNTEAF
TRBJ1-6,TRBV23-1,NA,ASSQSTDRSDNSPLH
TRBJ2-7,TRBV7-9,NA,ASSLPGGASYEQY
TRBJ2-7,TRBV14,NA,ASSRGTSGSDEQY
TRBJ2-3,TRBV4-3,NA,ASSQDPRSTDTQY
TRBJ2-7,TRBV4-1,NA,ASSQEGGSYEQY
TRBJ2-2,TRBV9,NA,ASSVADIGQGYTGELF
TRBJ1-2,TRBV6-5,NA,ASSPSGGYDYGYT
TRBJ2-3,TRBV7-2,once,ASSLPRGQTDTQY
TRBJ1-2,TRBV7-9,NA,ASSLRQGDYGYT
TRBJ2-7,TRBV9,NA,ASSEDKGNYEQY
TRBJ2-1,TRBV11-3,NA,ASSFRGGDAYNEQF
TRBJ2-7,TRBV7-3,NA,ASSLIAGGGYEQY
TRBJ2-1,TRBV12-3/TRBV12-4,NA,ASRLPGDNEQF
TRBJ2-3,TRBV18,NA,ASSPRGGTDTQY
TRBJ1-1,TRBV7-2,NA,ASSGGAMNTEAF
TRBJ2-5,TRBV9,NA,ASSKRLAAQETQY
TRBJ2-1,TRBV6-5,NA,ASSRVQGYNEQF
TRBJ2-3,TRBV5-4,NA,ASSRTSSTTDTQY
TRBJ1-1,TRBV5-1,few,ASSLRDRDNTEAF
TRBJ1-5,TRBV28,NA,ASSPYRNLSNQPQH
TRBJ2-7,TRBV6-5,NA,ASSYSGLAGAEQY
TRBJ2-2,TRBV29-1,NA,SVVVQANTGELF
TRBJ2-2,TRBV19,NA,ASSMISANTGELF
TRBJ1-1,TRBV7-2,NA,ASSSRTGVNTEAF
TRBJ2-5,TRBV5-5,NA,ASSWPGSETQY
TRBJ1-1,TRBV12-3/TRBV12-4,NA,ASSFLGRTEAF
TRBJ2-5,TRBV27,NA,ASSLIPPGLAGGDQETQY
TRBJ2-1,TRBV7-9,NA,ASSLARETSGRWNEQF
TRBJ2-7,TRBV6-2/TRBV6-3,NA,ASSLLVDEQY
TRBJ1-4,TRBV6-5,NA,ASTPGGFVEKLF
TRBJ2-5,TRBV7-6,NA,ASSSLSGGARETQY
TRBJ1-2,TRBV5-6,NA,ASSFGRLYGYT
TRBJ1-4,TRBV25-1,NA,ASSDPDRDGEKLF
TRBJ1-6,TRBV19,NA,ASSTTGNNSPLH
TRBJ2-7,TRBV4-3,NA,ASSPLGHPYEQY
TRBJ1-1,TRBV4-1,NA,ASSQEEANTEAF
TRBJ1-2,TRBV28,NA,ASSSPRQQGFYGYT
TRBJ2-5,TRBV7-8,once,ASSRNFRQGIKETQY
TRBJ2-1,TRBV25-1,NA,ASSVIGEQF
TRBJ1-1,TRBV30,NA,AWTQGLMNTEAF
TRBJ2-3,TRBV6-5,NA,ASRAGTDTQY
TRBJ2-2,TRBV3-1/TRBV3-2,once,ASSPAGTDNTGELF
TRBJ1-5,TRBV19,NA,ASSMVGEPNQPQH
TRBJ2-1,TRBV5-4,few,ASSQGTSGLGEQF
TRBJ2-5,TRBV10-3,NA,AIPGACLGTQY